What follows are 29 T cell receptor beta chains derived from one specimen sequenced in a study of early T cells in non-severe SARS-CoV-2 infection. From the 5' RACE reads, TCRdb called clonotypes with MiXCR, one entry per CDR3 protein. Of about 110,000 distinct CDR3 sequences listed, roughly 10% are singletons. Sequencing was done on a sample of whole blood. All receptors derive from an adult who was a healthcare worker with PCR-confirmed SARS-CoV-2 infection or an uninfected control (not recorded which).

This clonotype was seen a handful of times. The V call is TRBV2, the J call TRBJ2-3; 7 bases agree with TRBD2. The junction had 5 bases not matched to a gene; V was cut back by 6 bases and J by 2 bases. The length of the CDR3 is 14 residues. Germline V gene lookup returns CDR1 SNHLY and CDR2 FYNNEI. The CDR3 DNA sequence: TGTGCCAGCAGCTACCGGGACTACACAGATACGCAGTATTTT. Amino acid sequence: CASSYRDYTDTQYF.

This clonotype was counted at least ten times. The chain uses TRBV25-1 and TRBJ2-3, with D uncertain. V was cut by 1 base and J by 5 bases, with 7 bases left in between. Germline values: CDR1 MGHDK, CDR2 SYGVNS. The CDR3 runs 13 residues. CDR3 DNA sequence: TGTGCCAGCAGTGAATTTCTGGAAGATACGCAGTATTTT. Protein sequence: CASSEFLEDTQYF. Filled out from reference TRBV25-1 and TRBJ2-3, the complete variable domain reads EADIYQTPRYLVIGTGKKITLECSQTMGHDKMYWYQQDPGMELHLIHYSYGVNSTEKGDLSSESTVSRIRTEHFPLTLESARPSHTSQYLCASSEFLEDTQYFGPGTRLTVL.

This clonotype was detected many times. The chain couples TRBV10-3 to TRBJ2-1, with D tentatively TRBD2 (5 bases). Per germline, CDR1 ENHRY and CDR2 SYGVKD. CDR3 length: 12 amino acids. The germline V and J ends were trimmed by 6 bases and 12 bases, with 15 bases remaining between them. The CDR3: CAISMGALVQFF. The CDR3 nucleotides read TGTGCCATCAGCATGGGAGCCCTGGTGCAGTTCTTC.

This clonotype was seen more than once but under ten times. J is TRBJ2-7 and V is TRBV29-1; D ambiguous. The CDR3 is made up of 12 amino acids. V was shortened by 0 bases and J by 4 bases, with 7 bases between the two germline ends. CDR1 is SQVTM, CDR2 ANQGSEA, per germline. The CDR3 nucleotides read TGCAGCGTTGAAGATCCCAGGTACGAGCAGTACTTC. Its translation: CSVEDPRYEQYF.

At least ten counts were recorded for this clonotype. This chain links TRBV4-2 with TRBJ2-3; 12 bases agree with TRBD2. CDR1 and CDR2 (germline): LGHNA, YNFKEQ. The junction had 9 bases not matched to a gene; V was cut back by 1 base and J by 7 bases. The CDR3 totals 17 residues. The CDR3 region is CASSQAWTSGNVYTQYF. The CDR3 DNA reads TGTGCCAGCAGCCAAGCTTGGACTAGCGGGAATGTTTATACGCAGTATTTT.

This clonotype was seen at least ten times. The chain links TRBV4-1 to TRBJ2-2; unclear D gene. CDR1 and CDR2 from the germline V gene are MGHRA and YSYEKL. V lost 2 bases, J lost 4 bases, and 2 bases lay in between. This CDR3 is 12 amino acids long. In nucleotides, the CDR3 is TGCGCCAGCAGCCAACCCACCGGGGAGCTGTTTTTT. Translated, it gives CASSQPTGELFF.

This clonotype was observed at least ten times. The V gene is TRBV6-1, the J gene TRBJ2-7; D is tentatively TRBD1 or TRBD2 (5 bases each). V gave up 2 bases and J gave up 5 bases, with 13 bases separating them. From germline, CDR1 is MNHNS and CDR2 SASEGT. The CDR3 sequence is 14 residues long. CDR3 in amino acids: CASSEPGRANEQYF. As DNA, the CDR3 is TGTGCCAGCAGTGAACCGGGGCGAGCCAACGAGCAGTACTTC.

Ten or more counts support this clonotype. The chain is built from TRBV5-1 and TRBJ2-2; D call uncertain. CDR3 length: 15 amino acids. Germline CDR1 reads SGHRS; CDR2 reads YFSETQ. V was cut by 2 bases and J by 2 bases, with 10 bases left in between. This chain's CDR3 is CASSLQTGNTGELFF. DNA of the CDR3: TGCGCCAGCAGCTTACAGACTGGAAACACCGGGGAGCTGTTTTTT.

This clonotype was seen ten or more times. The CDR3 loop is CASTPDRNTGELFF. CDR3 nucleotides: TGTGCCAGCACCCCGGACAGAAACACCGGGGAGCTGTTTTTT. The chain recombines TRBV28 with TRBJ2-2; D may be TRBD1 (6 bases). The CDR3 loop spans 14 amino acids. V was trimmed by 7 bases and J by 2 bases, leaving 11 bases between them. Germline-derived CDR1 and CDR2 are MDHEN and SYDVKM.

This clonotype was detected many times. The chain links TRBV7-2 to TRBJ1-2, with 8 bases aligning to TRBD1. CDR3 length equals 13 residues. The germline CDR1 and CDR2 sequences are SGHTA and FQGNSA. Germline trimming cut 4 bases from V and 7 bases from J; bases unmatched to any gene: 5. CDR3 residues: CASSYLTGVGYTF. CDR3 coding DNA: TGTGCCAGCAGCTACCTGACAGGGGTTGGCTACACCTTC.

There are a few counts of this clonotype. This chain links TRBV12-3 or TRBV12-4 with TRBJ1-3; the D is unclear. The germline V and J ends were trimmed by 3 bases and 6 bases, with 9 bases remaining between them. This CDR3 is built from 13 residues. The CDR3 region has the DNA TGTGCCAGCAGTTTCGGAGTTATAAACACCATATATTTT. Its translation is CASSFGVINTIYF.

V usage is TRBV7-8 and J usage is TRBJ2-2; TRBD2 agrees at 8 bases. V gave up 2 bases and J gave up 6 bases; unmatched junction bases: 8. The CDR3 has 16 amino acids. Germline assignment: CDR1 SGHVS and CDR2 FQNEAQ. The chain's CDR3 is CASSLWRTSNAGELFF. CDR3 DNA sequence: TGTGCCAGCAGCTTATGGAGGACTAGCAATGCCGGGGAGCTGTTTTTT.

The chain joins TRBV6-6 to TRBJ2-1, with TRBD2 matching over 8 bases. After removal of 11 bases from V and 4 bases from J, the junction contained 10 bases not matched to a gene. Per the germline V gene, CDR1 is MNHNY and CDR2 is SVGAGI (reference sequence). This CDR3 has 14 residues. In DNA form, the CDR3 reads TGTGCCGTATCCGGGACTAGTCGATACAATGAGCAGTTCTTC. Amino acid sequence: CAVSGTSRYNEQFF.

The chain links TRBV27 to TRBJ1-1; the D gene is possibly TRBD1 (6 bases). The germline CDR1 and CDR2 sequences are MNHEY and SMNVEV (reference sequence). Trimming left V 6 bases short and J 4 bases short, with 9 bases between. The CDR3 is 12 amino acids. The CDR3 loop reads CASRQGGTEAFF. The CDR3 DNA sequence: TGTGCCAGCAGACAGGGAGGCACTGAAGCTTTCTTT.

The chain carries TRBV6-4 and TRBJ2-1; TRBD2 aligns across 8 bases. The length of the CDR3 is 13 residues. Trimming took 5 bases from V and 9 from J; bases not matched to a gene: 6. Germline values: CDR1 MRHNA, CDR2 SNTAGT. In DNA, the CDR3 is TGTGCCAGCAGTTCACAGCGGGAGAGTGAGCAGTTCTTC. It specifies CASSSQRESEQFF.

The chain combines TRBV20-1 with TRBJ2-7; 11 bases map to TRBD2. There are 14 residues in the CDR3. CDR1 and CDR2 (germline): DFQATT, SNEGSKA (reference sequence). V gave up 4 bases and J gave up 6 bases; unmatched junction bases: 8. The CDR3 DNA reads as TGCAGTGCTACCTCTAGCGGGAGGTGGCGCGAGCAGTACTTC. It codes for CSATSSGRWREQYF.

The table lists this clonotype with many counts. J is TRBJ2-7 and V is TRBV9; 10 bases line up with TRBD1. Germline CDR1 SGDLS, CDR2 YYNGEE. The CDR3 has 14 residues. J gave up 3 bases and V 4 bases, and 4 bases lay outside the gene matches. The CDR3 loop is CASSPGQGFYEQYF. DNA for the CDR3: TGTGCCAGCAGCCCGGGACAGGGGTTCTACGAGCAGTACTTC.

This clonotype was counted at least ten times. The J gene is TRBJ1-5, the V gene TRBV28; possibly TRBD1 for D (5 bases). Germline loops: CDR1 MDHEN, CDR2 SYDVKM. The V gene lost 0 bases and the J gene lost 4 bases, with 13 bases spanning the gap. This CDR3 has 16 residues. CDR3 residues: CASSLWRQPRNQPQHF. CDR3 bases: TGTGCCAGCAGTTTATGGCGACAGCCCCGAAATCAGCCCCAGCATTTT.

This clonotype was observed at least ten times. This chain uses TRBV10-2 with TRBJ2-5, with TRBD2 matching over 12 bases. Trimming took 8 bases from V and 7 from J; bases not matched to a gene: 11. Germline CDR1 reads WSHSY; CDR2 reads SAAADI. The CDR3 has 15 residues. The CDR3 spells CASRSGLAGGGTQYF. CDR3 bases: TGCGCCAGCCGGTCGGGCCTAGCGGGAGGGGGGACCCAGTACTTC.

This sequence joins TRBV2 and TRBJ1-2; a weak D match, TRBD1 (6 bases). The germline gives CDR1 SNHLY, CDR2 FYNNEI. The V gene lost 9 bases and the J gene lost 6 bases, with 14 bases spanning the gap. The CDR3 runs 12 residues. The CDR3 DNA sequence: TGTGCCAGTTCGACAGGAGGCAATGGCTACACCTTC. It is translated as CASSTGGNGYTF.

In this sample, this clonotype turned up many times. Written as DNA, the CDR3 is TGTGCCAGCAGTCCGTTGGGGGGGCTCTATGGCTACACCTTC. Its protein is CASSPLGGLYGYTF. The chain employs TRBV28 and TRBJ1-2, with a tentative D call TRBD1 (6 bases). The ends were cut back, 5 bases at V and 4 bases at J, with 14 bases in the middle. This CDR3 is 14 amino acids long. Per germline, CDR1 MDHEN and CDR2 SYDVKM.

This clonotype appeared a few times. The V and J genes are TRBV7-8 and TRBJ2-7; D is uncertain. V lost 1 base to trimming and J lost 6 bases, with 13 bases between them. CDR1 and CDR2 from the germline V gene are SGHVS and FQNEAQ. This CDR3 is 14 amino acids long. The CDR3 sequence is CASSLEAEPSEQYF. CDR3 DNA sequence: TGTGCCAGCAGCTTAGAAGCTGAACCCAGCGAGCAGTACTTC.

This clonotype came up many times. The rearrangement joins TRBV6-2 or TRBV6-3 to TRBJ2-1; TRBD2 aligns across 13 bases. Germline V gene lookup returns CDR1 MNHEY and CDR2 SVGEGT. This CDR3 has 16 residues. V trimming: 5 bases; J trimming: 1 base; junction bases outside the gene matches: 2. CDR3 protein: CASSRLAGGSYNEQFF. The DNA for the CDR3 is TGTGCCAGCAGTAGACTAGCGGGGGGTTCCTACAATGAGCAGTTCTTC.

This clonotype was picked up many times. The gene calls are TRBV20-1 and TRBJ2-3, with 10 nucleotides matching TRBD2. The CDR3 consists of 14 residues. V was clipped by 4 bases and J by 6 bases; unmatched bases: 7. Germline V gene data show CDR1 as DFQATT and CDR2 as SNEGSKA (reference sequence). In nucleotides, the CDR3 is TGCAGTGCTACGCCTAGCGGGAGAAGTGATACGCAGTATTTT. Its protein is CSATPSGRSDTQYF.

This clonotype was seen many times. The chain uses TRBV7-2 and TRBJ2-7; D might be TRBD1 or TRBD2, each matching 5 bases. The CDR3 loop spans 14 amino acids. Per the germline V gene, CDR1 is SGHTA and CDR2 is FQGNSA. The V and J ends lost 2 bases and 3 bases respectively, with 11 bases between them. CDR3 DNA sequence: TGTGCCAGCAGCTTATATCAGGGAGTCTACGAGCAGTACTTC. Translating gives CASSLYQGVYEQYF.

This clonotype was counted at least ten times. The chain combines TRBV7-9 with TRBJ1-6, with 8 bases identical to TRBD1. The CDR3 has 14 residues. V lost 3 bases to trimming and J lost 9 bases; unmatched junction nucleotides: 4. The germline CDR1 and CDR2 sequences are SEHNR and FQNEAQ (reference sequence). For the CDR3, the DNA is TGTGCCAGCAGCTTCAGGGGGCGAGGTTCACCCCTCCACTTT. This codes for CASSFRGRGSPLHF.

There are a few counts of this clonotype. The chain couples TRBV20-1 to TRBJ2-1; D is perhaps TRBD2 (6 bases). Looked up from germline, CDR1 is DFQATT and CDR2 is SNEGSKA (reference sequence). The ends were cut back, 6 bases at V and 7 bases at J, with 10 bases in the middle. The CDR3 is 11 amino acids. This CDR3 reads CSAERENEQFF. The CDR3 DNA is TGCAGTGCAGAACGGGAGAATGAGCAGTTCTTC.

This clonotype has more than one count but fewer than ten. The J gene is TRBJ2-3, the V gene TRBV28; TRBD2 agrees at 10 bases. Germline values: CDR1 MDHEN, CDR2 SYDVKM. Unmatched junction bases numbered 8, after V lost 6 bases and J lost 5 bases. There are 15 residues in the CDR3. The CDR3 DNA follows: TGTGCCAGCAGGCCCCCCGGGACTAGCGTAGATACGCAGTATTTT. Protein: CASRPPGTSVDTQYF.

This clonotype was seen at least ten times. The chain recombines TRBV28 with TRBJ2-7, with TRBD1 identical over 10 bases. CDR3 size: 17 residues. J lost 7 bases, V lost 7 bases, and 19 bases had no gene match. Germline V gene lookup returns CDR1 MDHEN and CDR2 SYDVKM. The CDR3 loop reads CASTVTIPGTGAEEQYF. The CDR3 nucleotides are TGTGCCAGCACCGTCACGATTCCCGGGACAGGGGCAGAAGAGCAGTACTTC.